This T cell receptor beta chain is from a study of chemoradiotherapy in HPV16-positive cancers. Study-level information: Candidate HPV-specific clones and shared TCR motifs came from a couple of HPV16-positive patients. General study results and limits: Functional assays defining HPV-specific T cells used only a couple of HPV16-positive patients. Candidate HPV-specific clones and E7-related TCR motifs grew in tumor during treatment.

Some clones are missing from TCRdb's copy, which holds only in-frame ones; the method was immunoSEQ multiplex PCR. The data show 30,000 to 40,000 clones, with approximately 92% seen just once and around 3.4% held by the top ten. Concerning this clone: What it binds is unknown.

The CDR3 spans 12 residues. Deletions cut 2 bases from V and 6 bases from J, with 8 bases between. The germline CDR1 and CDR2 sequences are SGHRS and YFSETQ. The source material was blood, sampled from a patient who underwent chemoradiotherapy. This receptor was taken from a human donor with HPV-associated anogenital cancer. The chain couples TRBV5-1 to TRBJ1-1; no clear D. CDR3 nucleotides: TGCGCCAGCAGCTTTGAAGGCCCTGAAGCTTTCTTT. This gives the protein CASSFEGPEAFF.